This is a list of T cell receptor beta chains from one sample in a study of T cell changes during pregnancy in multiple sclerosis. Assay: immunoSEQ multiplex PCR; the TCRdb copy retains only in-frame clones and omits some. The sample lists 52,000 or so clones, 80% to 95% occurring once. The material sequenced was CD4+ T cells from peripheral blood mononuclear cells, taken in the second trimester of pregnancy. Receptor source: a female donor with multiple sclerosis, enrolled in a pregnancy study. CDR3s leave out the opening cysteine and the closing phenylalanine or tryptophan. The order of the fields is V gene, J gene, CDR3 protein.

TRBV7-6,TRBJ1-4,ASSLRSGGEKLF
TRBV6-5,TRBJ1-2,ASSLQGSTNYGYT
TRBV10-1,TRBJ1-2,ASSESYDRTNYGYT
TRBV19,TRBJ1-2,ASSMRSGNYGYT
TRBV6-5,TRBJ1-3,AGRENTIY
TRBV10-3,TRBJ1-6,AIRGTGEGSPLH
TRBV5-1,TRBJ1-1,ASSLGLRGTTEAF
TRBV7-2,TRBJ2-3,ASSLVSSGGENTQY
TRBV2,TRBJ1-3,ASSEVVATGNTIY
TRBV18,TRBJ2-2,ASSRGAVNTGELF
TRBV7-2,TRBJ2-3,ASSLVSSTDTQY
TRBV5-5,TRBJ1-2,ASSGGTGSIVYGYT
TRBV5-1,TRBJ2-5,ASSFGTEETQY
TRBV7-6,TRBJ1-6,ASSLFETRNNSPLH
TRBV9,TRBJ2-3,ASSERGTSPSTDTQY
TRBV4-1,TRBJ1-1,ASSQVTVAPEAF
TRBV18,TRBJ2-2,ASSPPGQGDTGELF
TRBV2,TRBJ2-6,ADKSDSGANVLT